This entry is about one T cell receptor (beta chain). The sample belongs to a study of control samples from healthy donors and cancer patients. CDR3 size: 15 residues. Germline V gives CDR1 SNHLY, CDR2 FYNNEI. Trimming took off 7 bases at V and 0 bases at J, with 13 bases between the two ends. Some clones are missing from TCRdb's copy, which holds only in-frame ones; the method was immunoSEQ multiplex PCR. The sample consists of around 96,000 clones, 80% to 95% of them appearing once. The chain employs TRBV2 and TRBJ2-1; D is uncertain. Input material: blood. This receptor was taken from a man younger than 35 in good health. The DNA for the CDR3 is TGTGCCAGCAAGGCAGTTGATAACTCCTACAATGAGCAGTTCTTC. Its protein product is CASKAVDNSYNEQFF.